This T cell receptor (beta chain) appears in the sequencing data of a study of cytomegalovirus exposure and HLA in healthy donors. Whole-study findings and limits: Most subjects' HLA-A and HLA-B alleles were reportedly predicted from TCR beta sequences. Several of the most significant clusters appeared, in a later analysis, to be linked to common viral pathogens. In an earlier analysis, productive rearrangement rates for most beta V segments clustered near 87% or 30%. Highest at DRB1 and lowest at HLA-C, TCR association rates differed among HLA loci in a later analysis.

With respect to this clone: Its specificity is unknown.

The V gene lost 2 bases and the J gene lost 8 bases, with 6 bases spanning the gap. CDR1 is SGHAT, CDR2 FQNNGV, per germline. This CDR3 is built from 11 residues. The PCR used 60 Vbeta and 13 Jbeta primers. Data came from immunoSEQ multiplex PCR; TCRdb stores just in-frame clones and leaves some out. Of fewer than 250,000 clones in the sample, approximately 79% are singletons; the top ten hold less than 2%. Input material: PBMCs. The rearrangement joins TRBV11-2 to TRBJ1-1; possible D gene TRBD1, 5 bases. This receptor was obtained from a woman younger than 30 in good health and CMV-seronegative. CDR3 DNA sequence: TGTGCCAGCAGCTTACGGGGGGAAGCTTTCTTT. Residues: CASSLRGEAFF. Based on the CDR3 plus reference TRBV11-2 and TRBJ1-1, the full variable domain is EAGVAQSPRYKIIEKRQSVAFWCNPISGHATLYWYQQILGQGPKLLIQFQNNGVVDDSQLPKDRFSAERLKGVDSTLKIQPAKLEDSAVYLCASSLRGEAFFGQGTRLTVV.